These T cell receptor beta chains were read from a single sample in a study of blood T cells in healthy people across ages. Each CDR3 protein gets one entry after TCRdb re-called the 5' RACE reads with MiXCR. In the table there are approximately 600,000 distinct CDR3 sequences, approximately 50% of which are singletons. Sequencing was done on a sample of blood. These receptors were obtained from a man aged 60-69 years in good health. Each CDR3 is given with its conserved first and last residue. D genes are given only for firm matches. Some rows mark clone size as missing; the rest say once, few, many or name a class of expanded clone.

cdr3_nt	cdr3_aa	clone_size	v_call	j_call	d_call
TGCGCCAGCAGCCCCCAGGGGACGGTGGTCTACGAGCAGTACTTC	CASSPQGTVVYEQYF	NA	TRBV5-1	TRBJ2-7	NA
TGTGCCAGCAGCGTAGGGGACGGGACTAATGAAAAACTGTTTTTT	CASSVGDGTNEKLFF	NA	TRBV9	TRBJ1-4	NA
TGTGCCAGCAGGGGGGTCACCCGATTCTATGGCTACACCTTC	CASRGVTRFYGYTF	NA	TRBV6-1	TRBJ1-2	NA
TGTGCCGGCGGGGACACGAGCTCCTACGAGCAGTACTTC	CAGGDTSSYEQYF	NA	TRBV6-1	TRBJ2-7	NA
TGTGCCAGCCGACCGGGACAGGGAAATGAAAAACTGTTTTTT	CASRPGQGNEKLFF	few	TRBV18	TRBJ1-4	TRBD1
TGTGCCAGCAGTTTCCAGGGAAAGAACACTGAAGCTTTCTTT	CASSFQGKNTEAFF	NA	TRBV28	TRBJ1-1	NA
TGTGCCAGCAGCCAATTGAAGGGGGGACTGGATACGCAGTATTTT	CASSQLKGGLDTQYF	NA	TRBV4-2	TRBJ2-3	NA
TGCAGTGCTTGGGGGGGAGGGCAAACTGAAGCTTTCTTT	CSAWGGGQTEAFF	NA	TRBV20-1	TRBJ1-1	NA
TGTGCCATCAGTGGGAGGGACTTTGACAAGGGGAGCTACACCTTC	CAISGRDFDKGSYTF	NA	TRBV10-3	TRBJ1-2	NA
TGTGCCAGCAGTTTAGACAGGGAGGTTCTCCACGAGCAGTACTTC	CASSLDREVLHEQYF	NA	TRBV12-3/TRBV12-4	TRBJ2-7	NA
TGTGCCAGCAGCCAGCACTCGGACAGGGGAAAGACCCAGTACTTC	CASSQHSDRGKTQYF	NA	TRBV12-3/TRBV12-4	TRBJ2-5	TRBD1
TGTGCCAGCAGTTTTGATGGTAGGGAGGGTCAAAACTATGGCTACACCTTC	CASSFDGREGQNYGYTF	NA	TRBV28	TRBJ1-2	NA
TGCAGCGTTGAGAGGGTCACGGGTGGAACAGATACGCAGTATTTT	CSVERVTGGTDTQYF	NA	TRBV29-1	TRBJ2-3	NA
TGCGCCAGCAGATATAGCTACACCTTC	CASRYSYTF	NA	TRBV5-1	TRBJ1-2	NA
TGCAGTGCCGCGGGGGGTATGAACACTGAAGCTTTCTTT	CSAAGGMNTEAFF	many	TRBV20-1	TRBJ1-1	NA
TGTGCCAGCAGCCAAGCCGACAGGGAGGGATACAATGAGCAGTTCTTC	CASSQADREGYNEQFF	once	TRBV3-1	TRBJ2-1	NA